This T cell receptor (beta chain) was sequenced in a study of blood T cell repertoires in COVID-19. Background on the study: Acute-phase and convalescent COVID-19 samples originated in the United States, Italy and Spain. In each case, the material was cDNA or gDNA derived from T cells, B-cell-depleted T cells, or PBMCs.

As originally analysed: Amplifying reference gene primers gave estimates of nucleated cell counts. The protocol was immunoSEQ multiplex PCR, while the TCRdb copy is restricted to in-frame clones and leaves out a portion. V, J and clone size are those of that table, while D and trimming were read from the DNA. The sample contains 69,000 or so clones, less than 85% of which appear only once. The Seattle patients, enrolled during active infection, were followed longitudinally. The CDR3 extends over 11 amino acids. Germline V CDR1 and CDR2: MGHRA, YSYEKL. The V gene lost 5 bases and the J gene lost 7 bases, with 8 bases spanning the gap.

Sequenced material: peripheral blood. V gene TRBV4-1 combines with J gene TRBJ1-2, with a tentative D call TRBD1 (5 bases). The source of this sequence is a middle-aged man with COVID-19, enrolled during active disease. CDR3 sequence (DNA): TGCGCCAGCAGCATAGGGGTTGGCTACACCTTC. Encoded protein: CASSIGVGYTF.